These 6 T cell receptor beta chains came from one sample sequenced in a study of cytomegalovirus exposure and HLA in healthy donors. A multiplex PCR was run with 60 Vbeta primers and 13 Jbeta primers. Assay used: immunoSEQ multiplex PCR; TCRdb lists only in-frame clones, some missing. The table lists about 82,000 clones, 9.5% to 13% of them singletons. The sequenced sample consisted of PBMCs. These receptor sequences come from a man between 60 and 75 years old in good health and CMV-seropositive.

This sequence joins TRBV25-1 and TRBJ1-5; possible D gene TRBD1, 5 bases. The CDR3 is 16 amino acids. Germline CDR1 is MGHDK and CDR2 is SYGVNS. Trimming pared 4 bases from V and 4 bases from J, leaving 17 bases between. The CDR3 region has the DNA TGTGCCAGCAGTGCGGGAGGGGTCCCGGGGAATCAGCCCCAGCATTTT. Its translation: CASSAGGVPGNQPQHF. The full variable domain, in which reference TRBV25-1 and TRBJ1-5 provide the parts outside the CDR3, is EADIYQTPRYLVIGTGKKITLECSQTMGHDKMYWYQQDPGMELHLIHYSYGVNSTEKGDLSSESTVSRIRTEHFPLTLESARPSHTSQYLCASSAGGVPGNQPQHFGDGTRLSIL.

This clone came up a few times. The chain recombines TRBV5-1 with TRBJ2-3; 7 bases align to TRBD1. The CDR3 is made up of 15 amino acids. V gave up 0 bases and J gave up 4 bases; unmatched junction bases: 5. CDR1 is SGHRS, CDR2 YFSETQ, per germline. CDR3 sequence reads: CASSLGRGTPDTQYF. For the CDR3, the DNA is TGCGCCAGCAGCTTGGGCAGGGGGACCCCAGATACGCAGTATTTT.

J is TRBJ1-1 and V is TRBV30; D is possibly TRBD1 (5 bases). The CDR3 is 12 residues long. V was cut by 1 base and J by 11 bases, with 14 bases left in between. The germline V gene encodes CDR1 GTSNPN and CDR2 SVGIG (reference sequence). Here the CDR3 reads CAWSGRGLKAFF. CDR3 bases: TGTGCCTGGAGTGGTAGGGGATTGAAGGCTTTCTTT.

The V gene is TRBV4-1, the J gene TRBJ1-2, with a weak D call TRBD1 (5 bases). CDR1 and CDR2 (germline): MGHRA, YSYEKL. The length of the CDR3 is 15 residues. Deletions cut 0 bases from V and 4 bases from J, with 12 bases between. CDR3 loop: CASSQDQGVGYGYTF. The CDR3 bases are TGCGCCAGCAGCCAAGATCAAGGGGTTGGCTATGGCTACACCTTC.

This clone came up a few times. The gene calls are TRBV7-7 and TRBJ2-2, with D tentatively TRBD1 (5 bases). Germline CDR1 is SSHAT and CDR2 is FNYEAQ (reference sequence). CDR3 length equals 15 residues. The V gene lost 3 bases and the J gene lost 0 bases, with 8 bases spanning the gap. CDR3 DNA sequence: TGTGCCAGCAGCTTGGACACAACGAACACCGGGGAGCTGTTTTTT. Encoded protein: CASSLDTTNTGELFF.

This chain's CDR3 is CASKPLAGLGDEQYF. CDR3 in DNA: TGCGCCAGCAAACCTCTTGCGGGACTAGGAGACGAGCAGTACTTC. The chain links TRBV5-1 to TRBJ2-7, with 8 nucleotides matching TRBD2. The junction had 13 bases not matched to a gene; V was cut back by 6 bases and J by 5 bases. The CDR3 loop spans 15 amino acids. Germline V CDR1 and CDR2: SGHRS, YFSETQ. Based on the CDR3 plus reference TRBV5-1 and TRBJ2-7, the full variable domain is KAGVTQTPRYLIKTRGQQVTLSCSPISGHRSVSWYQQTPGQGLQFLFEYFSETQRNKGNFPGRFSGRQFSNSRSEMNVSTLELGDSALYLCASKPLAGLGDEQYFGPGTRLTVT.